This T cell receptor beta chain was recorded in a study of T cell repertoires in ileal Crohn's disease. On the study more broadly: Operated complications were stricturing disease (around 60%) and penetrating disease (roughly 39%).

Study-wide results and limits: Endoscopic recurrence occurred in every patient whose clonality exceeded 26.8%.

Trimming cost V 5 bases and J 3 bases; bases outside gene matches: 3. Looked up from germline, CDR1 is LNHDA and CDR2 is SQIVND (reference sequence). This CDR3 has 14 residues. This clone was detected only a few times. The antigen remains unidentified. Other DNA sequences in this sample translate to the same CDR3. Data came from immunoSEQ multiplex PCR; TCRdb stores just in-frame clones and leaves some out. The sample carries 25,000 to 35,000 clones, roughly 81% recorded once. The chain has TRBV19 and TRBJ2-3, with TRBD1 matching 9 bases. The TCR originated in an adult with Crohn's disease. Sequencing was performed on ileal tissue. CDR3 DNA: TGTGCCAGTAGTTTCGGACAGGGGACAGATACGCAGTATTTT. Amino acids: CASSFGQGTDTQYF. The full variable domain, completed using reference TRBV19 and TRBJ2-3, is DGGITQSPKYLFRKEGQNVTLSCEQNLNHDAMYWYRQDPGQGLRLIYYSQIVNDFQKGDIAEGYSVSREKKESFPLTVTSAQKNPTAFYLCASSFGQGTDTQYFGPGTRLTVL.